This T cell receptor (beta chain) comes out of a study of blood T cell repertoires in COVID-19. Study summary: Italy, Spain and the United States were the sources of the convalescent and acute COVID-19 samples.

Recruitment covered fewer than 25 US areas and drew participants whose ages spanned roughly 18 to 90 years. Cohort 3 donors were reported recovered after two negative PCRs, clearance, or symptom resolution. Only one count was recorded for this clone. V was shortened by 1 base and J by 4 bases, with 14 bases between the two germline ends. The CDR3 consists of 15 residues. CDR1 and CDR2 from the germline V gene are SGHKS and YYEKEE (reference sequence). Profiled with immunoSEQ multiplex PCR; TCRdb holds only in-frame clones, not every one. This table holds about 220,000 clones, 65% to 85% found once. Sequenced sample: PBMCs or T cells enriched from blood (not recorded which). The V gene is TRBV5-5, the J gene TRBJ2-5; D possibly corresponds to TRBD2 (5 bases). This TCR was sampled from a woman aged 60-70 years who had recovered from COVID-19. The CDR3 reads CASSLLPGRGETQYF. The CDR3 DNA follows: TGTGCCAGCAGCTTGCTGCCGGGCCGGGGAGAGACCCAGTACTTC. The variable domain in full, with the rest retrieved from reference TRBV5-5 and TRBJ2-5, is DAGVTQSPTHLIKTRGQQVTLRCSPISGHKSVSWYQQVLGQGPQFIFQYYEKEERGRGNFPDRFSARQFPNYSSELNVNALLLGDSALYLCASSLLPGRGETQYFGPGTRLLVL.